The entry below gives a single T cell receptor beta chain sequence along with its context. The antigen remains unidentified. These data come from a study of immune cell composition in non-small cell lung cancer. Sequencing used immunoSEQ multiplex PCR; TCRdb keeps in-frame clones, though not all of them. The sample shows around 9,700 clones, approximately 64% of them seen only once. Findings and limits, study-wide: Clones >0.5% enriched in tumour were rarer in adenocarcinoma (around 33%) than squamous (75%).

V lost 2 bases, J lost 8 bases, and 7 bases lay in between. This CDR3 has 12 residues. The germline CDR1 and CDR2 sequences are SGHRS and YFSETQ. The V call is TRBV5-1, the J call TRBJ1-4; no definite D call. Sequences were obtained from lung tumor tissue. The receptor was derived from a human donor with non-small cell lung cancer. The CDR3 DNA reads TGCGCCAGCAGCTTCGATGGGGAAAAACTGTTTTTT. Amino acid sequence: CASSFDGEKLFF.